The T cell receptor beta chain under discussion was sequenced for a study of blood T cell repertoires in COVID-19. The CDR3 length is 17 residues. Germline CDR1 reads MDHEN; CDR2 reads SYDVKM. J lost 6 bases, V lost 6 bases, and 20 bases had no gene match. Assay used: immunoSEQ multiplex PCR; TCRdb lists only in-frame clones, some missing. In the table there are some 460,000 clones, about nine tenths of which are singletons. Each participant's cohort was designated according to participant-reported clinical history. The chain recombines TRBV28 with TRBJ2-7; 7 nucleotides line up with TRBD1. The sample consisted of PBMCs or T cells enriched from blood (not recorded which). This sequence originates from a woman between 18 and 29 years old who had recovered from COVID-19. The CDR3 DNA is TGTGCCAGCAGCCTCCCTGGGATCCGGGACAGTGATTTCGAGCAGTACTTC. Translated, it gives CASSLPGIRDSDFEQYF. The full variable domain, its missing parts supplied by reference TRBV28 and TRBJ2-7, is DVKVTQSSRYLVKRTGEKVFLECVQDMDHENMFWYRQDPGLGLRLIYFSYDVKMKEKGDIPEGYSVSREKKERFSLILESASTNQTSMYLCASSLPGIRDSDFEQYFGPGTRLTVT.